These T cell receptor beta chains were read from a single sample in a study of shared T cell receptors in the human thymus. Sequencing was performed with immunoSEQ multiplex PCR; in TCRdb, only in-frame clones are kept and a portion is missing. The sample holds hundreds of thousands of clones, 87% seen once. These same records also appear under a second study, on human thymus T cells.

Sequenced: thymocytes. The receptors were sampled from a boy under two years old with a congenital heart defect. Each CDR3 is given with its conserved first and last residue. A D gene is named only where the DNA matches it firmly. Clone size is not always given. Where it is, it says once, few, many or a class for expanded clones.

TRBJ1-1,-,TRBV10-1,-,TGCGCCAGCAATCTCTCCTATGGGGCGCGGCCGAACACTGAAGCTTTCTTT,CASNLSYGARPNTEAFF
TRBJ2-7,-,TRBV5-1,TRBD1,TGCGCCAGCAGCAAGGACAGGGAAGGGTACGAGCAGTACTTC,CASSKDREGYEQYF
TRBJ1-2,once,TRBV9,-,TGTGCCAGCAGCGTAACAGGAGACTATGGCTACACCTTC,CASSVTGDYGYTF
TRBJ1-1,once,TRBV7-6,-,TGTGCCAGCAGCCCCGCCTTAGGGGGACATATGAACACTGAAGCTTTCTTT,CASSPALGGHMNTEAFF
TRBJ2-1,-,TRBV28,TRBD2,TGTGCCAGCAGTTTATCGCGCGGGACTAGCGTTTTCTTC,CASSLSRGTSVFF
TRBJ1-2,-,TRBV7-2,-,TGTGCCAGCAGCCCAAATCGGAGAACAAATACCTATGGCTACACCTTC,CASSPNRRTNTYGYTF
TRBJ1-2,-,TRBV7-9,TRBD1,TGTGCCAGCAGCCTCATACAGGGGGCGTGGGGCTACACCTTC,CASSLIQGAWGYTF
TRBJ2-1,-,TRBV27,-,TGTGCCAGCAGTTACGTAAGGCGGATGGGGCCGTTCTTC,CASSYVRRMGPFF
TRBJ2-7,-,TRBV25-1,-,TGTGCCAGCATTGAGACCGCCGGAGGGGAAAGCTCCTACGAGCAGTACTTC,CASIETAGGESSYEQYF
TRBJ1-5,-,TRBV30,-,TGTGCCTGGAGTAGGCTTGGGGCCAGTAGCAATCAGCCCCAGCATTTT,CAWSRLGASSNQPQHF
TRBJ2-5,-,TRBV6-1,-,TGTGCCAGCAGTGAAGATGGCGGTCAAGAGACCCAGTACTTC,CASSEDGGQETQYF
TRBJ1-1,-,TRBV4-1,TRBD1,TGCGCCAGCAGCCAAGATAGGGGGACAGGGGAGGACACTGAAGCTTTCTTT,CASSQDRGTGEDTEAFF
TRBJ2-7,-,TRBV19,-,TGTGCCAGTAGTCCGGGACTCAGCTCCTACGAGCAGTACTTC,CASSPGLSSYEQYF
TRBJ1-1,-,TRBV6-5,-,TGTGCCAGCACCTATCCGGGAGGTAACACTGAAGCTTTCTTT,CASTYPGGNTEAFF
TRBJ2-7,-,TRBV6-6,-,TGTGCCAGCAGTTACCCCCAGGCCCACGCGCACGAGCAGTACTTC,CASSYPQAHAHEQYF
TRBJ1-3,-,TRBV6-6,-,TGTGCCAGCAGCAATCTTGACAGAAGTGGAAACACCATATATTTT,CASSNLDRSGNTIYF
TRBJ1-5,few,TRBV19,-,TGTGCCAGTAGTATTAAGGGGAGCAATCAGCCCCAGCATTTT,CASSIKGSNQPQHF
TRBJ2-1,-,TRBV28,-,TGTGCCAGCAGTTTTCGTGAGGACAGAACCAATGAGCAGTTCTTC,CASSFREDRTNEQFF
TRBJ1-3,-,TRBV7-2,TRBD1,TGTGCCAGCACCCAGACAGGGTGGACTGGAAACACCATATATTTT,CASTQTGWTGNTIYF
TRBJ2-7,-,TRBV7-8,-,TGTGCCAGCAGCTTAGCGCGCGAGGAGGGACAGTCCTACGAGCAGTACTTC,CASSLAREEGQSYEQYF
TRBJ2-5,-,TRBV30,-,TGTGCCTGGAGTGTACAGGGTCGAGAGACCCAGTACTTC,CAWSVQGRETQYF
TRBJ1-2,-,TRBV28,-,TGTGCCAGCAGTTTAGCGGGTGGCTACACCTTC,CASSLAGGYTF
TRBJ2-2,-,TRBV27,-,TGTGCCAGCAGTTTTTGGCGGTACACCGGGGAGCTGTTTTTT,CASSFWRYTGELFF
TRBJ2-3,-,TRBV6-5,-,TGTGCCAGCAGTTACACGAGACTAGACACAGATACGCAGTATTTT,CASSYTRLDTDTQYF
TRBJ2-5,-,TRBV4-1,-,TGCGCCAGCAGCCAATCAGTATCGCTCGAGACCCAGTACTTC,CASSQSVSLETQYF
TRBJ1-1,-,TRBV4-2,-,TGTGCCAGCAGGGACAAGCGAGGCTACAGGGTCAAGGGCTTATTCACTGAAGCTTTCTTT,CASRDKRGYRVKGLFTEAFF
TRBJ2-7,-,TRBV15,TRBD1,TGTGCCACCAGCAGACACCTCTACAGGGGGCGCTTCTACGAGCAGTACTTC,CATSRHLYRGRFYEQYF
TRBJ2-7,few,TRBV9,TRBD1,TGTGCCAGCAGCGTAGGGACAGGGAGCTCCTACGAGCAGTACTTC,CASSVGTGSSYEQYF
TRBJ2-7,-,TRBV7-2,-,TGTGCCAGCAGCCACGACAGCTACGAGCAGTACTTC,CASSHDSYEQYF
TRBJ2-5,-,TRBV5-4,TRBD1,TGTGCCAGCAGCTTGGGACAGGGGATGGGAGAGACCCAGTACTTC,CASSLGQGMGETQYF
TRBJ1-1,once,TRBV9,-,TGTGCCAGCAGCGCACACCGGGAGGAGACTGAAGCTTTCTTT,CASSAHREETEAFF
TRBJ1-1,-,TRBV5-4,-,TGTGCCAGCAGCTTGGCCATCGGGGTGTCCACTGAAGCTTTCTTT,CASSLAIGVSTEAFF
TRBJ2-1,-,TRBV19,TRBD2,TGTGCCAGTCGACTAGCGCCTAGCTCCTACAATGAGCAGTTCTTC,CASRLAPSSYNEQFF
TRBJ2-5,-,TRBV6-1,TRBD2,TGTGCCAGCAGTGCCCCCGGGACTAGCGGGGGGGTTCAAGAGACCCAGTACTTC,CASSAPGTSGGVQETQYF
TRBJ1-1,-,TRBV27,-,TGTGCCAGCAGTTTTGGGGGCGGAGCTTTCTTT,CASSFGGGAFF
TRBJ1-1,-,TRBV6-5,TRBD1,TGTGCCAGCAGTTACGCGGGACAGGAAGCTTTCTTT,CASSYAGQEAFF
TRBJ2-5,-,TRBV4-1,TRBD1,TGCGCCAGCAGCCAGCCAGGGACAGCGTCCCAAGAGACCCAGTACTTC,CASSQPGTASQETQYF
TRBJ1-5,few,TRBV21-1,-,TGTGCCAGCAGCAAATCGACGGGTCAGCCCCAGCATTTT,CASSKSTGQPQHF
TRBJ2-7,few,TRBV7-9,-,TGTGCCAGCAGCTTAGGTGCCAGTAACTACGAGCAGTACTTC,CASSLGASNYEQYF
TRBJ1-1,-,TRBV21-1,-,TGTGCCAGCAGCAAAGCGCTGATAGTGAACACTGAAGCTTTCTTT,CASSKALIVNTEAFF
TRBJ2-7,-,TRBV9,TRBD2,TGTGCCAGCAGCGTCGGGACTAGCGGGTTATACGAGCAGTACTTC,CASSVGTSGLYEQYF
TRBJ1-2,-,TRBV18,-,TGTGCCAGCTCACCACCGACGGGTTATGGCTACACCTTC,CASSPPTGYGYTF
TRBJ1-1,-,TRBV4-1,-,TGCGCCAGCAGCCAAGAGATTCCAGTCTTAGTAGACAGGCGGTTAGCAGCTTTCTTT,CASSQEIPVLVDRRLAAFF
TRBJ2-3,-,TRBV9,TRBD2,TGTGCCAGCAGCGTAGGTCTAGCGGGAGGGCCGCCACCCACAGATACGCAGTATTTT,CASSVGLAGGPPPTDTQYF
TRBJ1-1,-,TRBV15,-,TGTGCCACCAGCAGACATACTCGCCCTCAGACAGGGAACACTGAAGCTTTCTTT,CATSRHTRPQTGNTEAFF
TRBJ1-4,-,TRBV4-2,-,TGTGCCAGCAGCCAAGTGAACAGGGTTGGAGATTTT,CASSQVNRVGDF
TRBJ1-1,-,TRBV28,-,TGTGCCAGCAGTTTCCACCCGAAGGTGGGCTTGAACACTGAAGCTTTCTTT,CASSFHPKVGLNTEAFF
TRBJ2-1,once,TRBV28,TRBD2,TGTGCCAGCAGTTTGGTCGTGGGAGGGCCCCGGAGCGGTGAGCAGTTCTTC,CASSLVVGGPRSGEQFF
TRBJ2-7,-,TRBV5-1,-,TGCGCCAGCAGCTTGGCCTCCGAGCAGTACTTC,CASSLASEQYF
TRBJ1-4,-,TRBV5-1,-,TGCGCCAGCAGCTTGGGAAACAGGTCAACTAATGAAAAACTGTTTTTT,CASSLGNRSTNEKLFF
TRBJ1-1,-,TRBV30,TRBD1,TGTGCCTGGAGTGTCGGACAGGGCCCGAACACTGAAGCTTTCTTT,CAWSVGQGPNTEAFF
TRBJ2-7,-,TRBV18,-,TGTGCCAGCTCACCAGCTCGGGAAGGGCTGGGTTACGAGCAGTACTTC,CASSPAREGLGYEQYF
TRBJ1-2,-,TRBV30,-,TGTGCCTGGAGTATCGAGGGAAACTATGGCTACACCTTC,CAWSIEGNYGYTF
TRBJ1-1,-,TRBV4-1,-,TGCGCCAGCAGCCAAGGGCGGGGGGCTCACACTGAAGCTTTCTTT,CASSQGRGAHTEAFF
TRBJ2-1,-,TRBV7-2,-,TGTGCCAGCAGCTTAGCGGGAGGTCACAATGAGCAGTTCTTC,CASSLAGGHNEQFF